The 5 T cell receptor beta chains reported below all come from one sample, sequenced in a study of blood T cell repertoires in COVID-19. Assay: immunoSEQ multiplex PCR; the TCRdb copy retains only in-frame clones and omits some. The sample contains some 100,000 clones, 70% to 80% of which appear only once. Sequencing used peripheral blood. The source is a woman in her 70s with acute or convalescent COVID-19.

V is TRBV11-2 and J is TRBJ2-1, with 9 bases identical to TRBD1. Germline V gene data show CDR1 as SGHAT and CDR2 as FQNNGV. Trimming at V came to 1 base and at J to 6 bases, leaving 10 bases not matched to a gene. This CDR3 has 17 residues. CDR3 amino acids: CASSLVRWTGATNEQFF. The DNA for the CDR3 is TGTGCCAGCAGCTTAGTGCGCTGGACAGGGGCGACCAATGAGCAGTTCTTC.

The CDR3 sequence: CASSLETAENSPLHF. In nucleotides, the CDR3 is TGTGCCAGCAGCTTAGAGACAGCTGAGAATTCACCCCTCCACTTT. The gene calls are TRBV7-9 and TRBJ1-6; D might be TRBD1 (5 bases). The CDR3 has 15 residues. Trimming took 1 base from V and 7 from J, leaving 11 bases between them. The V gene's germline CDR1 is SEHNR and CDR2 FQNEAQ (reference sequence).

The rearrangement joins TRBV5-1 to TRBJ2-3; tentatively, D is TRBD2 (7 bases). Trimming took 3 bases from V and 1 from J, leaving 18 bases between them. CDR3 length equals 17 residues. Germline loops: CDR1 SGHRS, CDR2 YFSETQ. The CDR3 DNA follows: TGCGCCAGCAGCTGGAGTCGGGGGGCCCACGGCACAGATACGCAGTATTTT. Translating it yields CASSWSRGAHGTDTQYF.

The chain uses TRBV2 and TRBJ1-2; tentative D call: TRBD1 (6 bases). CDR3 length: 13 residues. The germline V gene has CDR1 SNHLY and CDR2 FYNNEI. The V and J ends lost 8 bases and 8 bases respectively, with 18 bases between them. The CDR3 spells CASENYRAGGYTF. The CDR3 nucleotides read TGTGCCAGCGAAAACTACAGGGCTGGAGGCTACACCTTC.

The chain joins TRBV13 to TRBJ1-4; possible D gene TRBD1, 5 bases. CDR3 length: 14 residues. Germline loops: CDR1 PRHDT, CDR2 FYEKMQ (reference sequence). V was pared by 5 bases and J by 5 bases, with 12 bases between. CDR3 DNA sequence: TGTGCCAGCAGCCTGGGACTGATGAATGAAAAACTGTTTTTT. As protein: CASSLGLMNEKLFF.